The 8 T cell receptor beta chains in this list originate from one sample, sequenced in a study of spatial heterogeneity in lung cancer. TCRdb used MiXCR to reprocess the 5' RACE reads, holding one entry per CDR3 protein. The sample contains about 41,000 distinct CDR3 sequences, roughly a tenth of which appear only once. The sample's time point: blood at routine non-recurrence follow-up after resection. The input for sequencing was PBMCs, taken at follow-up. These TCRs come from a female donor with early-stage non-small cell lung cancer.

This clonotype was seen only a few times. The rearrangement links TRBV29-1 to TRBJ1-1; D is undetermined. Germline V gives CDR1 SQVTM, CDR2 ANQGSEA. This CDR3 has 13 residues. V lost 5 bases, J lost 6 bases, and 16 bases lay in between. The DNA of the CDR3 is TGCAGCGTTTGGGCGCGGCCTTGGGCTGAAGCTTTCTTT. It codes for CSVWARPWAEAFF.

This clonotype has ten or more counts. The rearrangement uses TRBV5-4 and TRBJ2-1; 11 positions match TRBD1. Germline CDR1 reads SGHNT; CDR2 reads YYREEE (reference sequence). V lost 2 bases to trimming and J lost 6 bases; unmatched junction nucleotides: 4. The CDR3 has 15 amino acids. The DNA of the CDR3 is TGTGCCAGCAGCTTCCCGGGACAGGGGGTCAATGAGCAGTTCTTC. Its protein is CASSFPGQGVNEQFF.

This clonotype came up a few times. The chain uses TRBV29-1 and TRBJ1-2; D ambiguous. Trimming took off 3 bases at V and 3 bases at J, with 14 bases between the two ends. The CDR3 has 14 residues. Germline values: CDR1 SQVTM, CDR2 ANQGSEA. CDR3 in amino acids: CSVETSDGYYGYTF. The CDR3, as DNA: TGCAGCGTTGAGACGTCGGACGGTTACTATGGCTACACCTTC.

By share of the sample, this clonotype is medium-sized. The CDR3 here is CSGWRAANTEAFF. The DNA for the CDR3 is TGCAGCGGATGGCGGGCGGCTAACACTGAAGCTTTCTTT. The chain uses TRBV29-1 and TRBJ1-1; D is undetermined. V lost 7 bases to trimming and J lost 2 bases, with 14 bases between them. The CDR3 covers 13 residues. The germline gives CDR1 SQVTM, CDR2 ANQGSEA.

In its sample, this clonotype was seen many times. This chain uses TRBV3-1 with TRBJ2-1; tentatively, D is TRBD1 (5 bases). V dropped 3 bases and J dropped 6 bases, with 9 bases sitting between them. This CDR3 region has 13 residues. Germline lookup yields CDR1 LGHDT and CDR2 YNNKEL (reference sequence). This CDR3 is CASSHSQGNEQFF. The CDR3 coding sequence is TGTGCCAGCAGCCATTCCCAGGGCAATGAGCAGTTCTTC.

This clonotype is medium-sized by share. The chain links TRBV10-1 to TRBJ1-1, with D maybe TRBD1 (5 bases). This CDR3 is 13 amino acids long. Germline V gene data show CDR1 as WNHNN and CDR2 as SYGVQD (reference sequence). The V end was cut by 6 bases, the J end by 1 base, with 9 bases between. The CDR3 DNA reads TGCGCCAGCAGCCGCGGACAGAACACTGAAGCTTTCTTT. The encoded protein is CASSRGQNTEAFF.

This chain links TRBV6-2 or TRBV6-3 with TRBJ2-3; 12 bases align to TRBD2. The CDR3 length is 18 residues. Germline CDR1 and CDR2: MNHEY and SVGEGT. Trimming at V came to 4 bases and at J to 2 bases, leaving 10 bases not matched to a gene. For the CDR3, the DNA is TGTGCCAGCAGTTTTGATGAAACTAGCGGGGGGCACACAGATACGCAGTATTTT. This sequence encodes CASSFDETSGGHTDTQYF.

This clonotype was counted many times. The CDR3 is CASSFGGRETQYF. CDR3 nucleotides: TGCGCCAGCAGCTTTGGGGGGCGAGAGACCCAGTACTTC. The genes are TRBV5-1 and TRBJ2-5; D may match TRBD1 or TRBD2 (6 bases each). The CDR3 covers 13 residues. V lost 2 bases and J lost 4, with 9 bases in between. Germline values: CDR1 SGHRS, CDR2 YFSETQ.